These T cell receptor beta chains were read from a single sample in a study of blood T cell repertoires in COVID-19. Repertoires were generated with immunoSEQ multiplex PCR, while TCRdb's copy carries only in-frame clones and drops some. This table holds about 310,000 clones, 85% found once. Specimen: PBMCs or T cells enriched from blood (not recorded which). The receptors originated from a woman aged 25 to 39 who had been exposed to COVID-19. The CDR3 runs from the conserved cysteine through the conserved F or W. Some rows mark clone size as missing; the rest say once, few, many or name a class of expanded clone.

j_gene	abundance	v_gene	len	CDR3aa
TRBJ1-3	-	TRBV7-2	14	CASSKDRGGNTIYF
TRBJ1-1	-	TRBV6-1	14	CASSEAWQYTEAFF
TRBJ2-7	-	TRBV13	17	CASSLGQGQLSSSEQYF
TRBJ1-6	-	TRBV18	14	CASSRDRANSPLHF
TRBJ2-2	-	TRBV6-5	15	CASRDIPSNTGELFF
TRBJ2-7	many	TRBV30	13	CAWSVGSGSEQYF
TRBJ1-5	-	TRBV5-8	18	CASRPTGLGEGSNQPQHF
TRBJ2-7	-	TRBV10-3	16	CAISELGGQGVHEQYF
TRBJ1-4	-	TRBV3-1/TRBV3-2	16	CASSQGQGARDEKLFF
TRBJ2-5	-	TRBV20-1	12	CSASDGQETQYF
TRBJ1-5	-	TRBV6-2/TRBV6-3	15	CASSRPQGVDQPQHF
TRBJ2-3	-	TRBV6-5	11	CASRGWDTQYF
TRBJ1-1	-	TRBV9	17	CASSVVAGGLRNTEAFF
TRBJ2-1	-	TRBV11-1	15	CASSLGQGAGNEQFF
TRBJ2-3	once	TRBV7-2	13	CASSSLGGDTQYF
TRBJ2-7	-	TRBV15	12	CATSPGPYEQYF
TRBJ2-7	-	TRBV10-3	15	CATKKGNTGSYEQYF
TRBJ1-1	-	TRBV6-5	15	CASSYFGGGSTEAFF
TRBJ1-2	once	TRBV4-3	15	CASSQADRADQGYTF
TRBJ2-3	once	TRBV27	16	CASSSPLGGGTDTQYF
TRBJ1-2	-	TRBV5-4	13	CASSLPTAYGYTF
TRBJ1-1	-	TRBV10-3	13	CAIRQELNTEAFF
TRBJ2-5	once	TRBV7-2	15	CASRPGTSDIETQYF
TRBJ1-2	-	TRBV6-5	13	CASSYSGTGGYTF
TRBJ2-2	-	TRBV27	17	CASSLARDSKNTGELFF
TRBJ2-1	-	TRBV11-2	15	CASSSSPRRGNEQFF
TRBJ2-2	-	TRBV19	14	CASSMGLYTGELFF
TRBJ1-2	-	TRBV5-4	14	CASSNGQGNYGYTF
TRBJ2-7	-	TRBV19	17	CASSELSGTGIPYEQYF
TRBJ1-6	few	TRBV2	14	CASRRHQNNSPLHF
TRBJ1-3	once	TRBV5-4	14	CASSLRDSGNTIYF
TRBJ2-3	-	TRBV23-1	16	CASSQSRSHCTDTQYF
TRBJ2-7	-	TRBV6-5	14	CASSKETGTYEQYF
TRBJ1-1	-	TRBV13	14	CASSLPPGNTEAFF
TRBJ2-1	-	TRBV7-2	17	CASSLVAVAGSNNEQFF
TRBJ1-2	-	TRBV7-8	15	CASSYGTASSYGYTF
TRBJ2-3	-	TRBV25-1	14	CASSESGNKDTQYF
TRBJ2-1	-	TRBV7-3	13	CASSLTQLDEQFF
TRBJ2-3	-	TRBV19	15	CASIGRGTFTDTQYF
TRBJ1-5	once	TRBV30	15	CAWSVDREPYQPQHF
TRBJ1-2	-	TRBV4-1	15	CASSQDRGTLNGYTF
TRBJ2-4	-	TRBV4-2	15	CASSQDTGPIGVQYF
TRBJ1-5	-	TRBV28	14	CASSLGLRNQPQHF
TRBJ2-7	-	TRBV20-1	13	CSASLGQSYEQYF
TRBJ1-6	-	TRBV21-1	16	CASIFRDSHYNSPLHF
TRBJ1-2	-	TRBV12-5	13	CASGKGQDYGYTF
TRBJ2-5	few	TRBV27	12	CASKGARETQYF
TRBJ1-1	-	TRBV4-3	15	CASSQQDRENTEAFF